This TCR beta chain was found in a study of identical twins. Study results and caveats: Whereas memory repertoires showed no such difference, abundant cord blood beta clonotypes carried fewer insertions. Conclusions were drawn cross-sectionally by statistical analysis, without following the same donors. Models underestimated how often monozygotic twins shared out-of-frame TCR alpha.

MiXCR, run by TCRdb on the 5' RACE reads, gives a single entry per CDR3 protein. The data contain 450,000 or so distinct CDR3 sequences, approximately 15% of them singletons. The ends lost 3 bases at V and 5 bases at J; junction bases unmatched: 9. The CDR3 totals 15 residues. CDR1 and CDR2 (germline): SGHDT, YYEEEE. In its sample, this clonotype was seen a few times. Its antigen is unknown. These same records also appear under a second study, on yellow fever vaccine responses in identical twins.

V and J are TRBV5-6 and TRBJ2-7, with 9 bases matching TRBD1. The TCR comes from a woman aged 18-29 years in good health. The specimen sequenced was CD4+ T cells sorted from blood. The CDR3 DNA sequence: TGTGCCAGCAGCTGGGTTGACAGGGGGGTCGACGAGCAGTACTTC. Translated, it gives CASSWVDRGVDEQYF.